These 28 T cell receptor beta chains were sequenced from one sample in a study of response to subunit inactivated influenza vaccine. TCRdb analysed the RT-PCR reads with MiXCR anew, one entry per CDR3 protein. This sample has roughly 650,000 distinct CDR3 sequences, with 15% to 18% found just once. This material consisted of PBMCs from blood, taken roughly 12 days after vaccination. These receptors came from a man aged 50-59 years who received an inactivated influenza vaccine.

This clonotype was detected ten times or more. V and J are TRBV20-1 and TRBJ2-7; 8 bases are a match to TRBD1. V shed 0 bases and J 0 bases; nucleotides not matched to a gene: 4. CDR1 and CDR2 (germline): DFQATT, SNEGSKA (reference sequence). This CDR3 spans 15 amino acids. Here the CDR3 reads CSARETGAFSYEQYF. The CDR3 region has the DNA TGCAGTGCTAGAGAGACAGGGGCTTTCTCCTACGAGCAGTACTTC.

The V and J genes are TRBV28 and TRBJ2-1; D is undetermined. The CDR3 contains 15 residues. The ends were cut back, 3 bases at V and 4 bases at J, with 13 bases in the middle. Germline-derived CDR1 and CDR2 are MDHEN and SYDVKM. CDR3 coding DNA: TGTGCCAGCAGTTTTAGGGTGAAGGAGTACAATGAGCAGTTCTTC. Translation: CASSFRVKEYNEQFF.

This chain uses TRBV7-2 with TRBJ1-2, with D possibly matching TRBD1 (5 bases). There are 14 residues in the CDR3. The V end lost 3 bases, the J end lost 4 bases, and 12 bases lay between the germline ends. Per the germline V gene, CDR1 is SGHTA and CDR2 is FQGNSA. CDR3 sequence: CASSLKGQGYGYTF. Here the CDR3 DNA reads TGTGCCAGCAGCTTGAAGGGGCAGGGCTATGGCTACACCTTC.

CDR3 amino acids: CASSLPSNTGELFF. CDR3 nucleotides: TGTGCCAGCAGCCTTCCTAGTAACACCGGGGAGCTGTTTTTT. The chain employs TRBV3-1 and TRBJ2-2; D gene uncertain. CDR1 is LGHDT, CDR2 YNNKEL, per germline (reference sequence). The CDR3 sequence is 14 residues long. Between the trimmed V and J ends, which lost 4 bases and 2 bases, there was a span of 8 bases.

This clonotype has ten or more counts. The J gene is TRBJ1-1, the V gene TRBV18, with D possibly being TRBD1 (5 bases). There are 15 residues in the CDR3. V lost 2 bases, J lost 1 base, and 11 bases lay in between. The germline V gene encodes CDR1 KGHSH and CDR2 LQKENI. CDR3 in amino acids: CASSPSLGGNTEAFF. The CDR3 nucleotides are TGTGCCAGCTCACCATCCCTTGGGGGGAACACTGAAGCTTTCTTT.

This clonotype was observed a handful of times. CDR3 sequence: CASSLISGGGSEQYF. CDR3 DNA: TGCGCCAGCAGCTTGATCAGCGGGGGGGGTTCGGAGCAGTACTTC. The V gene is TRBV5-1, the J gene TRBJ2-7; TRBD2 matches at 10 bases. Trimming took 1 base from V and 7 from J; bases not matched to a gene: 8. This CDR3 has 15 amino acids. The germline gives CDR1 SGHRS, CDR2 YFSETQ.

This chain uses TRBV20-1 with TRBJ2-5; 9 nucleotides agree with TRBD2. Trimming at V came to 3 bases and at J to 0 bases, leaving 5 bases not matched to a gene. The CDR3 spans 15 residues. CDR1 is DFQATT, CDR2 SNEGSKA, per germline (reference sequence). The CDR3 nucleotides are TGCAGTGCTAGCTCGAGCGGGGGGCACCAAGAGACCCAGTACTTC. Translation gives CSASSSGGHQETQYF.

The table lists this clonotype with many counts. CDR3 nucleotide sequence: TGTGCCAGCAATCGACGGGGGGACCACACAGATACGCAGTATTTT. It codes for CASNRRGDHTDTQYF. The rearrangement joins TRBV7-2 to TRBJ2-3, with 7 bases lining up with TRBD2. There are 15 residues in the CDR3. Germline V lookup: CDR1 SGHTA, CDR2 FQGNSA. V lost 7 bases to trimming and J lost 2 bases; unmatched junction nucleotides: 9.

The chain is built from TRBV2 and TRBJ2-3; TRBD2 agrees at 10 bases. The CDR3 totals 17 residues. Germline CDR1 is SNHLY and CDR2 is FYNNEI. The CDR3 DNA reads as TGTACCTTCTGTTTTCAGTGGCTAGCGGGAGTTACAGATACGCAGTATTTT. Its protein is CTFCFQWLAGVTDTQYF.

CDR3 nucleotides: TGTGCCATCAGTGAATGGGACAGGCACGAGACCCAGTACTTC. Encoded protein: CAISEWDRHETQYF. The genes are TRBV10-3 and TRBJ2-5; 8 bases align to TRBD1. This CDR3 is built from 14 residues. Germline V gene sequence: CDR1 ENHRY, CDR2 SYGVKD. V trimming: 3 bases; J trimming: 5 bases; junction bases outside the gene matches: 5.

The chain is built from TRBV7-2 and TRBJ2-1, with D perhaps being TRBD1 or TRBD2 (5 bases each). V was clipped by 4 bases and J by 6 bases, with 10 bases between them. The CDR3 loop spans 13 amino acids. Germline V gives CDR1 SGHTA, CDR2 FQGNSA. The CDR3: CASSYRDRNEQFF. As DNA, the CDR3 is TGTGCCAGCAGCTACCGGGACCGCAATGAGCAGTTCTTC.

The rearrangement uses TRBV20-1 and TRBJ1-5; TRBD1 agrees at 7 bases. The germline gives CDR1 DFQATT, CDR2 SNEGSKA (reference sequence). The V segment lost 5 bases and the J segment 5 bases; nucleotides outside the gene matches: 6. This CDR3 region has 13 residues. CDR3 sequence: CSAAGGTHQPQHF. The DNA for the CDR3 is TGCAGTGCTGCAGGGGGGACCCATCAGCCCCAGCATTTT.

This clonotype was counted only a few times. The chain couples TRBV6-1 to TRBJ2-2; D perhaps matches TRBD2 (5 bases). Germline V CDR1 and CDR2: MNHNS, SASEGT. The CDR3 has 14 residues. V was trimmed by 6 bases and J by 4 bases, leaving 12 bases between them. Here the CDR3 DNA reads TGTGCCAGCAGGGACTTTCTCGTCACCGGGGAGCTGTTTTTT. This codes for CASRDFLVTGELFF.

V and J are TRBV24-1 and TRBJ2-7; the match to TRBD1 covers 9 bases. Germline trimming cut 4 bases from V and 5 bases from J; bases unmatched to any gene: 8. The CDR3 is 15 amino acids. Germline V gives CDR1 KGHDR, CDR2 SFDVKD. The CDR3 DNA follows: TGTGCCACCAGTGACGGACAGGGGTTTGGTCACGAGCAGTACTTC. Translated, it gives CATSDGQGFGHEQYF.

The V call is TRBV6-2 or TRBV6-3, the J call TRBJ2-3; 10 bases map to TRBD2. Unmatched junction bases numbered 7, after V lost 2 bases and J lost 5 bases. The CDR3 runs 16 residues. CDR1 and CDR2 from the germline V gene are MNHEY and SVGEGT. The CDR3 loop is CASSYTLAGSRDTQYF. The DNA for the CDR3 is TGTGCCAGCAGTTACACACTAGCGGGGTCGAGAGATACGCAGTATTTT.

The CDR3 sequence is CASSGRAPLNEQFF. CDR3 nucleotide sequence: TGTGCCAGCAGCGGCCGGGCCCCTCTCAATGAGCAGTTCTTC. The chain couples TRBV7-2 to TRBJ2-1, with no clear D. Per the germline V gene, CDR1 is SGHTA and CDR2 is FQGNSA. This CDR3 has 14 residues. The V and J ends lost 5 bases and 6 bases respectively, with 14 bases between them.

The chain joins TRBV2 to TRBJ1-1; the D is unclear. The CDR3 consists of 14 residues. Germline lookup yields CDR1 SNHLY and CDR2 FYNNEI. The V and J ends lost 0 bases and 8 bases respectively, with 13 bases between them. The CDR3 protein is CASSEALGRLEAFF. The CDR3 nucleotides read TGTGCCAGCAGTGAAGCGCTTGGCAGGCTGGAAGCTTTCTTT.

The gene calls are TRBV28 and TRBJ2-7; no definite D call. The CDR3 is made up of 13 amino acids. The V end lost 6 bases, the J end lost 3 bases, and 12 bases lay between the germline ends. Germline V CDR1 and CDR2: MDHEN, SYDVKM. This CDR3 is CASSRSTLYEQYF. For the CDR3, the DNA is TGTGCCAGCAGCCGATCCACACTCTACGAGCAGTACTTC.

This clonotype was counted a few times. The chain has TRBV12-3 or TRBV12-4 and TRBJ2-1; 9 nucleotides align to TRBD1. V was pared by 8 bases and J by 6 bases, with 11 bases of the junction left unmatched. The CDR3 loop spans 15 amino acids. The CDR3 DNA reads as TGTGCCAGCCACGTTATACAGGGGGCGCCCAATGAGCAGTTCTTC. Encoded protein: CASHVIQGAPNEQFF.

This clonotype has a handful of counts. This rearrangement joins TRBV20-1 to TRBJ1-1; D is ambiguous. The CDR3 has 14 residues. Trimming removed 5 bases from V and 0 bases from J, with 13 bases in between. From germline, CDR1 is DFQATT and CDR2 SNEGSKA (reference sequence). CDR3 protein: CSAGPGVLNTEAFF. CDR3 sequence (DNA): TGCAGTGCTGGGCCTGGGGTATTGAACACTGAAGCTTTCTTT.

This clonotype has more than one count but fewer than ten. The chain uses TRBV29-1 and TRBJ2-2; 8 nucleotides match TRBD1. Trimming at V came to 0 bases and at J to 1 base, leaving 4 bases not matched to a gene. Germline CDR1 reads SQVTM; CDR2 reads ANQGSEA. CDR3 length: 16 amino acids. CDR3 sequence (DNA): TGCAGCGTTGAAGATCGTGGACAGGGGAACACCGGGGAGCTGTTTTTT. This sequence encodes CSVEDRGQGNTGELFF.

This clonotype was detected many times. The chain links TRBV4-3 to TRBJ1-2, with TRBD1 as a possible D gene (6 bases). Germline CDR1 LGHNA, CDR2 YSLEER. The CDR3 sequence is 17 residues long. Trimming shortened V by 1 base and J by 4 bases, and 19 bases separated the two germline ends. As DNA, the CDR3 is TGCGCCAGCAGCCAAGTTCTCATTTCAGGACAGCTCTATGGCTACACCTTC. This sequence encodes CASSQVLISGQLYGYTF.

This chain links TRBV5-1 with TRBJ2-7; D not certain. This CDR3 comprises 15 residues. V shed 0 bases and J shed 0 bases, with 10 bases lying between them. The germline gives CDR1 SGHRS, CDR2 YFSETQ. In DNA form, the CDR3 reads TGCGCCAGCAGCTTGGACGCCGCGAGCTCCTACGAGCAGTACTTC. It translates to CASSLDAASSYEQYF.

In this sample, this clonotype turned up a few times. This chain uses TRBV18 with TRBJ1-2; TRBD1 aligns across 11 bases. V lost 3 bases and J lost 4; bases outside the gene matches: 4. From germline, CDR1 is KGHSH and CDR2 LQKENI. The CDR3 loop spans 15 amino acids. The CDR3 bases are TGTGCCAGCTCACCCGGGACAGGGGGAGCCTATGGCTACACCTTC. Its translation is CASSPGTGGAYGYTF.

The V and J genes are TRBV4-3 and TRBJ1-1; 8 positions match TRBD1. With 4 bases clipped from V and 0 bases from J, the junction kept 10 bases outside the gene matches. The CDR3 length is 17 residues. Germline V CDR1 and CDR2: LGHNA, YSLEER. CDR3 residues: CASSRGTGGFMNTEAFF. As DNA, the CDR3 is TGCGCCAGCAGCCGCGGAACAGGGGGATTCATGAACACTGAAGCTTTCTTT.

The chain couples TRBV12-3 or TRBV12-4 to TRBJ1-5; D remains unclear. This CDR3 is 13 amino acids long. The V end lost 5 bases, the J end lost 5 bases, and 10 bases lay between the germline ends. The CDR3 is CASSNGPHQPQHF. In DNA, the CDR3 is TGTGCCAGCAGTAATGGACCTCATCAGCCCCAGCATTTT.

The CDR3 spells CASSRPGGPYEQYF. The CDR3 DNA reads TGTGCCAGCAGCCGCCCAGGGGGCCCCTACGAGCAGTACTTC. The chain is built from TRBV14 and TRBJ2-7; the match to TRBD1 covers 8 bases. The CDR3 is made up of 14 amino acids. Germline V gene sequence: CDR1 SGHDN, CDR2 FVKESK. With 4 bases clipped from V and 2 bases from J, the junction kept 4 bases outside the gene matches.

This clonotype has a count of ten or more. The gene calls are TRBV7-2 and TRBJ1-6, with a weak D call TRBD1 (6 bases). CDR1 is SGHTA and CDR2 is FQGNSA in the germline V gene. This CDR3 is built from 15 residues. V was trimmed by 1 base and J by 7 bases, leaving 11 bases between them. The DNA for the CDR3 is TGTGCCAGCAGCTTAGGGGCAGACAGGAATTCACCCCTCCACTTT. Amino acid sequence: CASSLGADRNSPLHF.